Following are 10 T cell receptor beta chains from one sample sequenced in a study of tumor-infiltrating lymphocytes in primary liver carcinoma (dated by TCRdb to about 2017). Total RNA and DNA were co-extracted without cell sorting from roughly 20-30 mg of bulk tissue using the AllPrep DNA/RNA mini kit. The sequencer listed for this sample is Illumina HiSeq 2500. Starting from about 500 ng total RNA, TCRbeta-specific cDNA was produced by reverse transcription with a constant-region primer and ProtoScript II reverse transcriptase. TCRbeta libraries were built with three nested multiplex PCR rounds, a slightly modified ARM-PCR procedure. Multiplex TRBV1-TRBV30 forward primers and a Cbeta reverse primer were used in the first two PCR rounds, each of which was run for around 9 cycles. TCRdb reanalyzed the raw reads on its own, using fastp at Q25 for trimming and MiXCR for clone calling, and kept in-frame beta chains. Identical CDR3 proteins give one entry, which carries the most common genes and DNA. For this sample the table gives approximately 73,000 distinct CDR3 sequences, of which about 70% were detected only once. Approximately 13% of the sample is taken by the ten largest.

Material: liver tumor tissue from sampling region 4. The cell subset or site label, as the study defines it: tumor region T4, right-lateral pole. The receptor set was obtained from a woman aged 55-70 years with primary liver carcinoma and hepatitis B virus infection.

Comments on this clonotype: The germline gene is not matched at one end of the junction; a read error may be the cause. V usage is TRBV28 and J usage is TRBJ2-1; D remains unclear. The CDR3 runs to 12 residues. Germline V gene data show CDR1 as MDHEN and CDR2 as SYDVKM. The CDR3 nucleotides read TGTGCCAGTAATCAGGTTGAAAATGGGCAGTTCTTC. This translates into CASNQVENGQFF.

This clonotype was detected only a few times. The chain couples TRBV19 to TRBJ1-1; 9 bases align to TRBD1. Germline-derived CDR1 and CDR2 are LNHDA and SQIVND (reference sequence). The CDR3 has 12 amino acids. V shed 9 bases and J 10 bases; nucleotides not matched to a gene: 9. The CDR3 loop reads CASGKQGAAAFF. For the CDR3, the DNA is TGTGCCAGCGGGAAACAGGGGGCGGCAGCTTTCTTT.

To note about this clonotype: A read error is likely, as this CDR3 ends without the conserved phenylalanine or tryptophan. This rearrangement joins TRBV4-1 to TRBJ2-3, with 15 bases fitting TRBD2. The CDR3 is made up of 19 amino acids. Unmatched junction bases numbered 9, after V lost 1 base and J lost 4 bases. CDR1 MGHRA and CDR2 YSYEKL come from the germline V gene. The CDR3 nucleotides are TGCGCCAGCAGCCAAGTCCTAGGACTAGCGGGAGGGAGGGCAGATACGCAGTATAAT. This gives the protein CASSQVLGLAGGRADTQYN.

This clonotype has ten or more counts. Written as DNA, the CDR3 is TGCGCCAGCAGCTTGCAGGGTCTCAATCAGCCCCAGCATTTT. This codes for CASSLQGLNQPQHF. The rearrangement joins TRBV5-1 to TRBJ1-5; D is perhaps TRBD1 (5 bases). The length of the CDR3 is 14 residues. Trimming took 1 base from V and 3 from J, leaving 8 bases between them. Germline V CDR1 and CDR2: SGHRS, YFSETQ.

Of note for this clonotype: A read error may produce the germline difference seen at one junction end. CDR3 DNA: TGTCCCAGCAGCGTGGCGGCAGGAGGGTACTACGAGCAGTACTTC. As protein: CPSSVAAGGYYEQYF. V is TRBV6-5 and J is TRBJ2-7; D is perhaps TRBD2 (6 bases). This CDR3 contains 15 residues. The germline V gene encodes CDR1 MNHEY and CDR2 SVGAGI.

Comment on this clonotype: With a much larger clone just one base away, this may be a read error. This chain uses TRBV28 with TRBJ2-3; D is undetermined. Germline V gives CDR1 MDHEN, CDR2 SYDVKM. Trimming left V 5 bases short and J 4 bases short, with 7 bases between. This CDR3 comprises 12 residues. The CDR3 loop is CASSLLADTQYF. In DNA, the CDR3 is TGTGCCAGCAGTCTCCTAGCAGATACGCAGTATTTT.

The gene calls are TRBV20-1 and TRBJ2-6; 7 bases map to TRBD2. Germline values: CDR1 DFQATT, CDR2 SNEGSKA (reference sequence). This CDR3 comprises 18 residues. The trim removed 3 bases at V and 2 bases at J, leaving 13 bases unmatched. CDR3 DNA: TGCAGTGCTAGTCGGCAGGGAGGGATGGTTGCTGGGGCCAACGTCCTGACTTTC. Translating gives CSASRQGGMVAGANVLTF.

The gene calls are TRBV12-3 or TRBV12-4 and TRBJ1-1, with D perhaps TRBD1 (5 bases). V lost 5 bases to trimming and J lost 10 bases, with 23 bases between them. The CDR3 sequence is 15 residues long. In nucleotides, the CDR3 is TGTGCCAGCAGTCGCTCAGACAGACTGAACACCGGAGCTTTCTTT. Translation gives CASSRSDRLNTGAFF.

This clonotype occurred many times. The chain carries TRBV28 and TRBJ2-7, with no clear D. Trimming pared 5 bases from V and 0 bases from J, leaving 8 bases between. The CDR3 is 13 residues long. The V gene's germline CDR1 is MDHEN and CDR2 SYDVKM. CDR3 protein: CASSPPSSYEQYF. In DNA, the CDR3 is TGTGCCAGCAGTCCACCGAGCTCCTACGAGCAGTACTTC.

This clonotype occurred many times. This rearrangement joins TRBV6-4 to TRBJ2-1, with TRBD2 matching 10 bases. V was pared by 3 bases and J by 6 bases, with 5 bases of the junction left unmatched. Germline CDR1 reads MRHNA; CDR2 reads SNTAGT. The CDR3 extends over 15 amino acids. DNA for the CDR3: TGTGCCAGCAGTGATGGGACTAGCGAGTCCAATGAGCAGTTCTTC. Its protein is CASSDGTSESNEQFF.